The 6 T cell receptor beta chains reported below all come from one sample, sequenced in a study of cytomegalovirus exposure and HLA in healthy donors. Vbeta (60) and Jbeta (13) primers were used in the PCR. Here immunoSEQ multiplex PCR was the method, and the copy in TCRdb shows in-frame clones only, minus some. The table shows roughly 200,000 clones, with 70% to 90% occurring only once. Material for sequencing was PBMCs. Source of these receptors: a man younger than 40 in good health and CMV-seronegative.

The CDR3 sequence is CASGEQGAGEKLFF. In DNA, the CDR3 is TGCGCCAGCGGAGAACAGGGGGCTGGGGAAAAACTGTTTTTT. The chain couples TRBV10-1 to TRBJ1-4, with TRBD1 matching over 9 bases. With 8 bases clipped from V and 8 bases from J, the junction kept 9 bases outside the gene matches. The germline V gene encodes CDR1 WNHNN and CDR2 SYGVQD (reference sequence). This CDR3 is 14 amino acids long.

The CDR3 loop is CASSLRDRPNYEQYF. CDR3 sequence (DNA): TGTGCCAGCAGCCTCCGGGACAGGCCAAACTACGAGCAGTACTTC. The gene calls are TRBV7-2 and TRBJ2-7, with 8 bases that match TRBD1. The CDR3 sequence is 15 residues long. Germline assignment: CDR1 SGHTA and CDR2 FQGNSA. The junction had 9 bases not matched to a gene; V was cut back by 5 bases and J by 3 bases.

The gene calls are TRBV2 and TRBJ1-5; D not resolved. Between the trimmed V and J ends, which lost 6 bases and 1 base, there was a span of 7 bases. CDR1 SNHLY and CDR2 FYNNEI come from the germline V gene. This CDR3 is 13 amino acids long. CDR3 bases: TGTGCCAGCAGCCGCGGGAGCAATCAGCCCCAGCATTTT. Translation: CASSRGSNQPQHF.

The chain carries TRBV10-3 and TRBJ1-5; tentative D call: TRBD1 (6 bases). V was trimmed by 4 bases and J by 5 bases, leaving 12 bases between them. The CDR3 length is 14 residues. Germline CDR1 and CDR2: ENHRY and SYGVKD. This chain's CDR3 is CAISVGGGDQPQHF. CDR3 in DNA: TGTGCCATCAGTGTAGGCGGGGGCGATCAGCCCCAGCATTTT.

The rearrangement joins TRBV7-3 to TRBJ2-1; the match to TRBD1 covers 7 bases. Per the germline V gene, CDR1 is SGHTA and CDR2 is FQGTGA. The CDR3 extends over 16 amino acids. Germline trimming cut 1 base from V and 4 bases from J; bases unmatched to any gene: 7. CDR3 sequence: CASSLRVGQAYNEQFF. Written as DNA, the CDR3 is TGTGCCAGCAGCTTAAGGGTCGGACAGGCATACAATGAGCAGTTCTTC.

The chain is built from TRBV7-9 and TRBJ1-1, with TRBD1 matching 10 bases. The J segment lost 7 bases and the V segment lost 4 bases, leaving 6 bases of the junction unmatched. The CDR3 spans 14 residues. Germline CDR1 is SEHNR and CDR2 is FQNEAQ (reference sequence). This CDR3 is CASSYGQGEVEAFF. CDR3 bases: TGTGCCAGCAGCTACGGACAGGGGGAAGTTGAAGCTTTCTTT.